This is a list of T cell receptor beta chains from one sample in a study of graft-versus-host responses after intestinal transplantation. Their target antigens are unknown. Clones were read by immunoSEQ multiplex PCR, and TCRdb kept only the in-frame ones, dropping some. Seen here are over 80,000 clones, about 90% observed once, and the top ten hold roughly 0.4%. The input for sequencing was unstimulated CD8+ T cells sorted from spleen or lymph node cells, taken before transplant. These receptors all stem from a human donor who was the organ donor for an intestinal transplant. CDR3s include the opening cysteine and the closing phenylalanine or tryptophan. A D gene is named only where the DNA matches it firmly. Expanded clones are given a class, and other clones once, few, many or no size at all.

cdr3_aa,cdr3_nt,clone_size,v_call,j_call,d_call
CASCPNRASYNEQFF,TGCGCCAGCTGCCCAAACAGGGCCTCCTACAATGAGCAGTTCTTC,-,TRBV4-3,TRBJ2-1,-
CASSPRTGEDYGYTF,TGTGCCAGCAGCCCAAGGACAGGGGAGGATTATGGCTACACCTTC,-,TRBV7-9,TRBJ1-2,TRBD1
CASSGGVAGYNEQFF,TGTGCCAGCAGTGGGGGAGTAGCGGGGTACAATGAGCAGTTCTTC,-,TRBV6-1,TRBJ2-1,TRBD2
CASSPGLLETQYF,TGTGCCAGCAGCCCAGGACTGTTGGAGACCCAGTACTTC,-,TRBV7-9,TRBJ2-5,-
CASTLGARNEQYF,TGTGCCAGCACCCTAGGGGCTAGGAACGAGCAGTACTTC,-,TRBV11-2,TRBJ2-7,-
CASSPPLRHYNEQFF,TGTGCCAGCTCACCACCGTTGAGACACTACAATGAGCAGTTCTTC,-,TRBV18,TRBJ2-1,-
CASTFLRRVAKNIQYF,TGTGCCAGCACCTTCCTCCGGAGGGTGGCCAAAAACATTCAGTACTTC,-,TRBV7-2,TRBJ2-4,-
CASQTSGGNTGELFF,TGTGCCAGCCAAACTAGCGGGGGAAACACCGGGGAGCTGTTTTTT,-,TRBV9,TRBJ2-2,TRBD2
CASSFGSRELFF,TGTGCCAGCAGCTTCGGGAGCAGGGAGCTGTTTTTT,-,TRBV7-3,TRBJ2-2,-
CASSSSPGPYEQYF,TGTGCCAGCAGTTCGTCTCCAGGCCCCTACGAGCAGTACTTC,-,TRBV28,TRBJ2-7,-
CASSDSDRARETQYF,TGTGCCAGCAGTGATAGCGACAGGGCTCGGGAGACCCAGTACTTC,-,TRBV2,TRBJ2-5,TRBD1
CASRTGGGNTEAFF,TGTGCCAGTAGGACAGGCGGGGGGAACACTGAAGCTTTCTTT,-,TRBV19,TRBJ1-1,-
CASSVDGQGARGANVLTF,TGTGCCAGCAGCGTAGACGGACAGGGGGCGCGTGGGGCCAACGTCCTGACTTTC,-,TRBV9,TRBJ2-6,TRBD1
CASSEAIGGGNTIYF,TGTGCCAGCAGTGAAGCCATCGGGGGGGGAAACACCATATATTTT,-,TRBV6-1,TRBJ1-3,-
CASSQDWGAYEQYF,TGCGCCAGCAGCCAAGATTGGGGGGCCTACGAGCAGTACTTC,-,TRBV4-1,TRBJ2-7,-
CSVDGLASGGASTDTQYF,TGCAGCGTTGATGGTTTAGCTAGCGGGGGAGCTAGCACAGATACGCAGTATTTT,-,TRBV29-1,TRBJ2-3,TRBD2
CASSLEAGALGTQYF,TGTGCCAGCAGCTTGGAGGCGGGGGCGCTGGGGACCCAGTACTTC,-,TRBV5-4,TRBJ2-5,-
CASSLQGDGYTF,TGTGCCAGCAGCTTGCAAGGGGATGGCTACACCTTC,-,TRBV5-6,TRBJ1-2,-
CARFSGETQETQYF,TGTGCCAGGTTTAGCGGGGAGACACAAGAGACCCAGTACTTC,-,TRBV19,TRBJ2-5,TRBD2
CASSGLRSREKLFF,TGCGCCAGCAGTGGTCTCCGCTCTCGGGAAAAACTGTTTTTT,-,TRBV5-1,TRBJ1-4,-
CASKGGFSGELFF,TGTGCCAGCAAAGGCGGATTTAGCGGGGAGCTGTTTTTT,once,TRBV2,TRBJ2-2,-
CASSVGSSEAPYEQYF,TGTGCCAGCAGCGTAGGTTCTAGCGAGGCCCCCTACGAGCAGTACTTC,once,TRBV9,TRBJ2-7,-
CASSPGQGIYEQYF,TGTGCCAGCAGCCCGGGACAGGGGATCTACGAGCAGTACTTC,-,TRBV7-9,TRBJ2-7,TRBD1
CASSWGHYNEQFF,TGTGCCAGTAGTTGGGGGCACTACAATGAGCAGTTCTTC,-,TRBV19,TRBJ2-1,-
CASSEQGRVQPQHF,TGTGCCAGCAGTGAACAGGGCAGAGTACAGCCCCAGCATTTT,-,TRBV6-1,TRBJ1-5,-
CASSVGGGTYEQYF,TGTGCCAGCAGCGTGGGCGGGGGGACCTACGAGCAGTACTTC,-,TRBV9,TRBJ2-7,TRBD2
CASSQDGVSGYTF,TGCGCCAGCAGCCAAGATGGTGTCAGTGGCTACACCTTC,-,TRBV4-1,TRBJ1-2,-
CASSIGPAEAFF,TGTGCCAGTAGTATAGGGCCAGCTGAAGCTTTCTTT,few,TRBV19,TRBJ1-1,-
CASSQGAGRPYEQYF,TGTGCCAGCAGTCAGGGGGCGGGAAGGCCTTACGAGCAGTACTTC,-,TRBV28,TRBJ2-7,TRBD1
CASSLGGQGYYEQYF,TGTGCCAGCAGCTTGGGGGGTCAGGGTTACTACGAGCAGTACTTC,-,TRBV5-8,TRBJ2-7,-
CASSLSTGAYEQYF,TGTGCCAGCAGCTTATCTACAGGGGCCTACGAGCAGTACTTC,few,TRBV7-8,TRBJ2-7,TRBD1
CASSLNFGRMMNTEAFF,TGTGCCAGCAGCTTGAACTTTGGGCGTATGATGAACACTGAAGCTTTCTTT,-,TRBV5-6,TRBJ1-1,-
CASSLAASNYGYTF,TGTGCCAGCAGCTTGGCAGCGTCTAACTATGGCTACACCTTC,-,TRBV7-9,TRBJ1-2,-
CASSQGWSNTGELFF,TGTGCCAGCAGTCAGGGTTGGTCGAACACCGGGGAGCTGTTTTTT,-,TRBV2,TRBJ2-2,-
CATEWGGGTGELFF,TGTGCCACCGAATGGGGGGGAGGCACCGGGGAGCTGTTTTTT,-,TRBV5-5,TRBJ2-2,TRBD2
CSVGSRLTPYEQYF,TGCAGCGTTGGAAGTCGACTTACGCCCTACGAGCAGTACTTC,-,TRBV29-1,TRBJ2-7,-
CSVEPTRGTLGEQFF,TGCAGCGTTGAGCCTACAAGGGGGACCCTCGGTGAGCAGTTCTTC,-,TRBV29-1,TRBJ2-1,-
CASSQQLVTSGLYEQYF,TGTGCCAGCAGCCAACAACTAGTGACTAGCGGCCTCTACGAGCAGTACTTC,-,TRBV4-2,TRBJ2-7,TRBD2
CASSLRPGGNQPQHF,TGTGCCAGCAGCCTACGTCCCGGGGGCAATCAGCCCCAGCATTTT,-,TRBV4-2,TRBJ1-5,-
CASSETGISNQPQHF,TGCGCCAGCAGTGAAACAGGGATTAGCAATCAGCCCCAGCATTTT,-,TRBV5-1,TRBJ1-5,-
CSVQGQGVPEAFF,TGCAGCGTCCAGGGACAGGGAGTACCTGAAGCTTTCTTT,-,TRBV29-1,TRBJ1-1,TRBD1
CASSQDSGGTEAFF,TGCGCCAGCAGCCAAGACAGCGGAGGGACTGAAGCTTTCTTT,-,TRBV4-1,TRBJ1-1,-
CASSIDLTYSYNEQFF,TGTGCCAGTAGTATAGATCTGACTTATTCCTACAATGAGCAGTTCTTC,-,TRBV19,TRBJ2-1,-
CAPRRRGTDTQYF,TGTGCCCCAAGGAGGAGGGGCACAGATACGCAGTATTTT,-,TRBV9,TRBJ2-3,-
CAWGTGAGNYGYTF,TGTGCCTGGGGGACAGGGGCCGGGAACTATGGCTACACCTTC,-,TRBV30,TRBJ1-2,TRBD1
CASSTQATNEKLFF,TGTGCCAGCAGCACACAGGCAACTAATGAAAAACTGTTTTTT,-,TRBV7-9,TRBJ1-4,-
CASSLVTTHNEQFF,TGTGCCAGCAGCTTAGTGACAACTCACAATGAGCAGTTCTTC,-,TRBV7-2,TRBJ2-1,-
CASGPRRGYEQYF,TGTGCCAGCGGGCCGCGGCGGGGATACGAGCAGTACTTC,-,TRBV27,TRBJ2-7,-